The source of this T cell receptor (beta chain) is a study of memory CD4+ T cells and cytomegalovirus serostatus. Study overall: Of the healthy Belgian adults, several were CMV seropositive and 20 to 30 seronegative.

Original processing notes: Out-of-frame sequences were removed, leaving roughly 2.1 million distinct TCRbeta sequences. Produced via immunoSEQ multiplex PCR; TCRdb's table is partial and in-frame only. That table supplies the V and J calls and clone size; D and trimming were determined from the DNA. The sample records tens of thousands of clones, about 80% being singletons. Single viable CD3+CD4+CD8-CD45RO+ cells were sorted as the memory CD4+ T cells. Germline assignment: CDR1 MNHNY and CDR2 SVGAGI (reference sequence). The CDR3 loop spans 13 amino acids. The ends were cut back, 2 bases at V and 6 bases at J, with 5 bases in the middle. As for this clone: Its antigen is not known.

Notes on the study in general: Repertoires predicted CMV serostatus with median bootstrapped AUC of around 0.96. Each of fewer than 80 CMV-associated TCRbeta sequences occurred in one to five individuals.

Sequenced sample: memory CD4+ T cells from blood. The clonotype originates from an adult in good health and CMV-seropositive. This chain joins TRBV6-6 and TRBJ1-6, with D uncertain. The CDR3 DNA is TGTGCCAGCAGTTACGACCCTAATTCACCCCTCCACTTT. Translating gives CASSYDPNSPLHF.